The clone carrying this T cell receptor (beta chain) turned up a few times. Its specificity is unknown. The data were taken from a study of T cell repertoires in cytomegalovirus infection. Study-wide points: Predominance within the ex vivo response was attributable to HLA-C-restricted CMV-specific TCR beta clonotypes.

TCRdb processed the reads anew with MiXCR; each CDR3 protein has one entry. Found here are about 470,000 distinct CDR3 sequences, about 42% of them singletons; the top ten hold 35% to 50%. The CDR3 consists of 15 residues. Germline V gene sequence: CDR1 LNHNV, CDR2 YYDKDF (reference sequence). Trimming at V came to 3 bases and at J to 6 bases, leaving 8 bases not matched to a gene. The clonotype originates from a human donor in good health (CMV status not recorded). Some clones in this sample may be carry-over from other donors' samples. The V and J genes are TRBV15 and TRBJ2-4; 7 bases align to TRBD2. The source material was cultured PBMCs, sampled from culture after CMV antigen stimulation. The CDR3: CATSSGGGGPNIQYF. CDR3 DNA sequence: TGTGCCACCAGCAGTGGGGGGGGGGGACCAAACATTCAGTACTTC.